This T cell receptor beta chain was retrieved from a study of blood T cell repertoires in COVID-19. Looking at the study overall: T cells, B-cell-depleted T cells, or PBMCs supplied cDNA or gDNA.

As processed by the authors: Researchers report that nucleated cell counts were estimated from reference gene primer amplification. Generated by immunoSEQ multiplex PCR, the TCRdb table keeps only in-frame clones and is missing some. Clonal size and the V and J genes are those of that table, whereas D and trimming came from the DNA. Here the sample spans about 220,000 clones, over 75% being singletons. The V end lost 9 bases, the J end lost 2 bases, and 19 bases lay between the germline ends. The CDR3 runs to 16 residues. Germline V gene sequence: CDR1 KGHDR, CDR2 SFDVKD. This clone was recorded many times.

Material for sequencing was peripheral blood. The TCR originated in a man aged 40-49 years with active or convalescent COVID-19. The chain recombines TRBV24-1 with TRBJ1-5, with a possible D match to TRBD1 (6 bases). CDR3 region: CATERGRGACNQPQHF. DNA of the CDR3: TGTGCCACCGAGAGGGGCAGGGGAGCATGCAATCAGCCCCAGCATTTT.